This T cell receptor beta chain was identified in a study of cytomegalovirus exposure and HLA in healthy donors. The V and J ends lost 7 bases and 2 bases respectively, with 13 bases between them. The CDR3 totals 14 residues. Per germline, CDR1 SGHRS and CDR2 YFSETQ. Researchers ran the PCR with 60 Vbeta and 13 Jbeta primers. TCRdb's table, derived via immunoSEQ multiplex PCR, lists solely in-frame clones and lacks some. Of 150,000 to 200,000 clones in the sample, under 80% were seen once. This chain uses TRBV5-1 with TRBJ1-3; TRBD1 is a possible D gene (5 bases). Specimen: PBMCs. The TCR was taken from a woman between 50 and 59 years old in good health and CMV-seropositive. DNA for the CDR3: TGCGCCAGCGGGACGGGGGAACCTGGAAACACCATATATTTT. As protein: CASGTGEPGNTIYF.